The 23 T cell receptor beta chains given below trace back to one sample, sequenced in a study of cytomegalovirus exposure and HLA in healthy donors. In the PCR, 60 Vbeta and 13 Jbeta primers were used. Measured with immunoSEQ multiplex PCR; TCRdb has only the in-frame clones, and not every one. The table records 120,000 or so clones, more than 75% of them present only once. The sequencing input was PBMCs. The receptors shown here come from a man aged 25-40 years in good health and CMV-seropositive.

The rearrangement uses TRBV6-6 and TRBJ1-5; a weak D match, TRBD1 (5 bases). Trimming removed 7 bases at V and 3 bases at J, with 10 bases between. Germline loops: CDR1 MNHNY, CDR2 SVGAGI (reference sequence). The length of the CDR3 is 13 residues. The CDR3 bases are TGTGCCAGCATTGACAGCGTCAATCAGCCCCAGCATTTT. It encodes CASIDSVNQPQHF.

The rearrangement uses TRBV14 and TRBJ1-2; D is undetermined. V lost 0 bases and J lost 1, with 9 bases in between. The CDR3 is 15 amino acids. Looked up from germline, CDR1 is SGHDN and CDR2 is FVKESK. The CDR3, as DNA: TGTGCCAGCAGCCAAGATGGAGGGCTTAACTATGGCTACACCTTC. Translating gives CASSQDGGLNYGYTF. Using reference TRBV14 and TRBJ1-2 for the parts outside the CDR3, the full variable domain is EAGVTQFPSHSVIEKGQTVTLRCDPISGHDNLYWYRRVMGKEIKFLLHFVKESKQDESGMPNNRFLAERTGGTYSTLKVQPAELEDSGVYFCASSQDGGLNYGYTFGSGTRLTVV.

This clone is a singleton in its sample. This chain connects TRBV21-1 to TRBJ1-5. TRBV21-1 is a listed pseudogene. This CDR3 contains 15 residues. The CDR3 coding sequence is TGTGCCAGCAGCCGGAGGCGGTCGCGCAATCAGCCCCAGCATTTT. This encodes CASSRRRSRNQPQHF.

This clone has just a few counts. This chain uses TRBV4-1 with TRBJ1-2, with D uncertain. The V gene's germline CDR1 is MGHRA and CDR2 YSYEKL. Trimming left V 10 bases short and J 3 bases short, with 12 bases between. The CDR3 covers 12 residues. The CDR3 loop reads CATMERDYGYTF. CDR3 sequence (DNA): TGCGCCACCATGGAGCGAGACTATGGCTACACCTTC.

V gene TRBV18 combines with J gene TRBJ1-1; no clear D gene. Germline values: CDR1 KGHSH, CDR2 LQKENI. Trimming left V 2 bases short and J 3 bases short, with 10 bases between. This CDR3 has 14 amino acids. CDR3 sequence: CASSPGERDTEAFF. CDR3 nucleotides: TGTGCCAGCTCACCAGGGGAGAGAGACACTGAAGCTTTCTTT.

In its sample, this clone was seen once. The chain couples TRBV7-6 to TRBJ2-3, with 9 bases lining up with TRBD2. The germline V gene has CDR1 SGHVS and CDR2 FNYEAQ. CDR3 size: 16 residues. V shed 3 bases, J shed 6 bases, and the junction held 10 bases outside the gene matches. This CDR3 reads CASSLEFAGGRDTQYF. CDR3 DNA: TGTGCCAGCAGCTTGGAGTTTGCGGGAGGGCGGGATACGCAGTATTTT.

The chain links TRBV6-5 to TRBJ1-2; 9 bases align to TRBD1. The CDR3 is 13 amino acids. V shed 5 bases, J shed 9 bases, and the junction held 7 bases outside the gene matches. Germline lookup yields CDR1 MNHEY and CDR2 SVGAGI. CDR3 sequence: CASSPDRGASYTF. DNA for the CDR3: TGTGCCAGCAGTCCGGACAGGGGAGCGAGCTACACCTTC.

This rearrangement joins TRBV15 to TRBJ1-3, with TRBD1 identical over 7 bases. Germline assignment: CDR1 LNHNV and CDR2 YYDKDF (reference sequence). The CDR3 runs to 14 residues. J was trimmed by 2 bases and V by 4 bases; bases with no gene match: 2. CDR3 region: CATSTDRAGNTIYF. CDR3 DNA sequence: TGTGCCACCAGCACTGACAGGGCTGGAAACACCATATATTTT.

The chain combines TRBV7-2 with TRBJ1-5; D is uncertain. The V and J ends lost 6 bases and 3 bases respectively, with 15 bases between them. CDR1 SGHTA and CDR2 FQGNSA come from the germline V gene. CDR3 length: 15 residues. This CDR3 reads CASRIVPGPNQPQHF. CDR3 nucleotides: TGTGCCAGCAGAATTGTACCGGGTCCCAATCAGCCCCAGCATTTT.

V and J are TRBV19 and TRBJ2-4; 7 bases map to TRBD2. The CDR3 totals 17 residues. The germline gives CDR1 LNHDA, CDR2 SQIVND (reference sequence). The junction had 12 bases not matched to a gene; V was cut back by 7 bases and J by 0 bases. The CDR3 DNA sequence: TGTGCCAGTACCTTTGGGAGGGGTCAGGGAGCCAAAAACATTCAGTACTTC. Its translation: CASTFGRGQGAKNIQYF.

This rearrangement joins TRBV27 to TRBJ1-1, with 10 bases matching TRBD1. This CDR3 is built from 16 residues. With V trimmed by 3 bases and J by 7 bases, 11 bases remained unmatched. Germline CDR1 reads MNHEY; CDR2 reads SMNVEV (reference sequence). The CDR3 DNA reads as TGTGCCAGCAGTTTTTCGAGGGACAGGGGAGCCCATGAAGCTTTCTTT. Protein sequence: CASSFSRDRGAHEAFF.

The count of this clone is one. The CDR3 DNA sequence: TGTGCCAGCAGGGATCCTAGCGGGAGCTCCTACAATGAGCAGTTCTTC. This codes for CASRDPSGSSYNEQFF. This chain connects TRBV28 to TRBJ2-1; 10 bases line up with TRBD2. The CDR3 consists of 16 residues. Trimming cost V 6 bases and J 0 bases; bases outside gene matches: 5. Looked up from germline, CDR1 is MDHEN and CDR2 is SYDVKM.

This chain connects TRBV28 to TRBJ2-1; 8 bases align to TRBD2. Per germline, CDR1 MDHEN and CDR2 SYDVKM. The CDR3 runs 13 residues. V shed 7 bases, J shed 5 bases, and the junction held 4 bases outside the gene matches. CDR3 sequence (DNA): TGTGCCAGCATCCTAGCGGGCCACAATGAGCAGTTCTTC. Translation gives CASILAGHNEQFF. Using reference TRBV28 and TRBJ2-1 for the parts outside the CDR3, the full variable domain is DVKVTQSSRYLVKRTGEKVFLECVQDMDHENMFWYRQDPGLGLRLIYFSYDVKMKEKGDIPEGYSVSREKKERFSLILESASTNQTSMYLCASILAGHNEQFFGPGTRLTVL.

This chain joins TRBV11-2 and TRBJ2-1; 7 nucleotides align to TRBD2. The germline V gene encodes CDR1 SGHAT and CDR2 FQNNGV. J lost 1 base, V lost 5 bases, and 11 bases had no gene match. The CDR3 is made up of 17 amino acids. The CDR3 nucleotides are TGTGCCAGCAGCGGCGGGGGAGCGGGAAGGTCCTACAATGAGCAGTTCTTC. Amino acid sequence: CASSGGGAGRSYNEQFF.

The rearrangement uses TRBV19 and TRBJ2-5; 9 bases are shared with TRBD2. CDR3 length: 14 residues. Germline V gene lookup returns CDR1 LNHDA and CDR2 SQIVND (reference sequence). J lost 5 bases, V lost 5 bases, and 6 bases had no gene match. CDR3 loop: CASSSASGEETQYF. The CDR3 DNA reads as TGTGCCAGTAGTTCGGCTAGCGGGGAGGAGACCCAGTACTTC.

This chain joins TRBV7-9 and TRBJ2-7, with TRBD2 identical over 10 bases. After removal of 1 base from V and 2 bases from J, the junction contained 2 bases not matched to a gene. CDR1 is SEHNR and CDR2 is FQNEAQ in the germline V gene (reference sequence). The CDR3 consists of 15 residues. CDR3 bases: TGTGCCAGCAGCTTAGAACTAGCGGGAACCTACGAGCAGTACTTC. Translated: CASSLELAGTYEQYF.

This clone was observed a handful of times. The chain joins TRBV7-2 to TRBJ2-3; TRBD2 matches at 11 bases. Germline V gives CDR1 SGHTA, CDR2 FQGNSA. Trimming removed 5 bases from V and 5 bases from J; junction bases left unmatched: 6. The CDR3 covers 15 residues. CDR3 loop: CASSGSGRDGDTQYF. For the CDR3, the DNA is TGTGCCAGCAGCGGTAGCGGGAGGGATGGAGATACGCAGTATTTT.

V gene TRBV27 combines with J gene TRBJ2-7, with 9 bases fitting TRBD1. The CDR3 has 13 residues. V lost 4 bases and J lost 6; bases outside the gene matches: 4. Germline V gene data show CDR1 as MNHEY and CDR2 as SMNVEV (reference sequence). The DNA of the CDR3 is TGTGCCAGCAGTTCCCGGGACAGGGCCGAGCAGTACTTC. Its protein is CASSSRDRAEQYF.

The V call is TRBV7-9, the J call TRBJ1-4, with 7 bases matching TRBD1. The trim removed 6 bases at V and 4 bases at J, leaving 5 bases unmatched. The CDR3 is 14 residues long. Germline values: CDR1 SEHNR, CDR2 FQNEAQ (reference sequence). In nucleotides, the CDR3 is TGTGCCAGCAGTCCAAGACAGGGTAATGAAAAACTGTTTTTT. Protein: CASSPRQGNEKLFF.

The CDR3 nucleotides read TGTGCCAGCAGCTTGGATAGGGGAGGTGCGTACGAGCAGTACTTC. Translating it yields CASSLDRGGAYEQYF. V and J are TRBV5-5 and TRBJ2-7, with a tentative D call TRBD2 (6 bases). The V end was cut by 0 bases, the J end by 4 bases, with 14 bases between. The CDR3 totals 15 residues. CDR1 and CDR2 (germline): SGHKS, YYEKEE (reference sequence).

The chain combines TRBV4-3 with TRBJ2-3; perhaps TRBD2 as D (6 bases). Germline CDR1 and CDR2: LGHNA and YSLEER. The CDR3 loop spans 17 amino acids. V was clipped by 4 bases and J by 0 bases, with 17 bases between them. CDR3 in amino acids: CASSPRAGGTSTDTQYF. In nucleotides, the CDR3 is TGCGCCAGCAGCCCTCGGGCGGGCGGGACTAGCACAGATACGCAGTATTTT.

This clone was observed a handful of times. CDR3 protein: CASSMGDNGELFF. The DNA of the CDR3 is TGCGCCAGCAGCATGGGAGATAACGGGGAGCTGTTTTTT. The chain employs TRBV4-3 and TRBJ2-2, with D possibly being TRBD2 (5 bases). The CDR3 is 13 amino acids. Germline CDR1 is LGHNA and CDR2 is YSLEER. V dropped 5 bases and J dropped 7 bases, with 11 bases sitting between them.

The CDR3 nucleotides are TGTGCCAGCAGTTCTCCCTACGAGCAGTACTTC. As protein: CASSSPYEQYF. The gene calls are TRBV28 and TRBJ2-7; D is unresolved. The CDR3 has 11 amino acids. Germline assignment: CDR1 MDHEN and CDR2 SYDVKM. V lost 4 bases, J lost 2 bases, and 3 bases lay in between.